In its sample, the clone carrying this TCR beta chain was seen a few times. Its target is not known. The entry originates in a study of T-cell memory formation after mild COVID-19. Study at large: TCR clusters were mostly donor specific.

Study findings and constraints: Cross-reactive memory seemingly joined, as some responding clones were found in pre-infection memory. Of the contracting clones, CD4+ ones lay mainly in CM and EM, and CD8+ ones in EMRA.

Constant-segment-primed 5'RACE gave TCR alpha and TCR beta cDNA libraries with sample barcodes and UMIs. TCRdb re-analysed the 5' RACE reads in MiXCR, keeping a single row per CDR3 protein. The sample has around 510,000 distinct CDR3 sequences; approximately 21% are singletons. The sample was PBMCs or a T cell subset sorted from them (not recorded which). The receptor's source is an adult woman who had mild COVID-19 (a few samples of this study predate the infection). Cell type and time point are not known.

CDR3 region: CARRGGNTGELFF. In DNA form, the CDR3 reads TGCGCCAGGAGAGGGGGAAACACCGGGGAGCTGTTTTTT. The chain is built from TRBV5-1 and TRBJ2-2, with a tentative D call TRBD1 (6 bases). This CDR3 has 13 residues. Deletions cut 8 bases from V and 2 bases from J, with 10 bases between. CDR1 is SGHRS and CDR2 is YFSETQ in the germline V gene.